A selection of T cell receptor beta chains follows, all from one sample in a study of T-cell memory formation after mild COVID-19. Using its own MiXCR run on the 5' RACE reads, TCRdb lists one record per CDR3 protein. The sample gives about 200,000 distinct CDR3 sequences, about a sixth of which show up once; 2.4% is in the top ten. The sequenced material came from PBMCs or a T cell subset sorted from them (not recorded which). The receptor source for this set is an adult woman who had mild COVID-19 (a few samples of this study predate the infection). Cell type and time point are not known. CDR3s include the opening cysteine and the closing phenylalanine or tryptophan. A D gene is named only where the DNA matches it firmly. Some rows mark clone size as missing; the rest say once, few, many or name a class of expanded clone.

clone size,J gene,CDR3 length,V gene,D gene,CDR3 protein,CDR3 DNA
-,TRBJ2-3,15,TRBV7-3,-,CASSLRGSRTDTQYF,TGTGCCAGCAGCTTGCGCGGAAGTAGAACAGATACGCAGTATTTT
few,TRBJ1-5,15,TRBV7-2,-,CASSLVHGSNQPQHF,TGTGCCAGCAGCTTAGTACACGGCAGCAATCAGCCCCAGCATTTT
-,TRBJ2-7,16,TRBV2,-,CASSEVGVGASYEQYF,TGTGCCAGCAGTGAGGTAGGGGTAGGGGCCTCCTACGAGCAGTACTTC
many,TRBJ2-2,12,TRBV7-8,-,CASSLDAGELFF,TGTGCCAGCAGCTTAGACGCCGGGGAGCTGTTTTTT
-,TRBJ2-5,11,TRBV20-1,-,CSATQLETQYF,TGCAGTGCCACCCAGTTGGAGACCCAGTACTTC
few,TRBJ2-1,16,TRBV20-1,TRBD2,CSASRTSGRIRNEQFF,TGCAGTGCTTCTCGGACTAGCGGGAGGATTAGAAATGAGCAGTTCTTC
-,TRBJ2-1,11,TRBV18,-,CASSPDTEQFF,TGTGCCAGCTCACCGGACACCGAACAGTTCTTC
-,TRBJ1-1,14,TRBV5-1,-,CASNPRDPNTEAFF,TGCGCCAGCAACCCCCGGGACCCCAACACTGAAGCTTTCTTT
many,TRBJ2-1,18,TRBV20-1,TRBD2,CSARVGLAGGKSYNEQFF,TGCAGTGCTAGAGTCGGACTAGCGGGGGGAAAGTCCTACAATGAGCAGTTCTTC
-,TRBJ2-1,15,TRBV24-1,TRBD2,CATSSRTSGRNEQFF,TGTGCCACCAGTAGCCGGACTAGCGGGAGGAATGAGCAGTTCTTC
-,TRBJ2-1,17,TRBV9,-,CASSVAVTGGAYNEQFF,TGTGCCAGCAGCGTAGCAGTCACAGGCGGGGCCTACAATGAGCAGTTCTTC
few,TRBJ2-5,13,TRBV5-1,-,CASSPQGTETQYF,TGCGCCAGCAGCCCCCAGGGGACAGAGACCCAGTACTTC
-,TRBJ2-5,14,TRBV5-1,-,CASSLTVVEETQYF,TGCGCCAGCAGTCTTACGGTGGTTGAGGAGACCCAGTACTTC
few,TRBJ2-5,15,TRBV7-3,-,CASSLFTGSQETQYF,TGTGCCAGCAGCTTATTTACAGGGTCCCAAGAGACCCAGTACTTC
-,TRBJ1-1,15,TRBV30,-,CAWGGRGLGNTEAFF,TGTGCCTGGGGGGGCCGGGGACTCGGGAACACTGAAGCTTTCTTT
few,TRBJ1-2,15,TRBV7-2,-,CASSLTFSVPYGYTF,TGTGCCAGCAGCCTAACCTTTTCTGTCCCGTATGGCTACACCTTC
few,TRBJ2-1,17,TRBV20-1,TRBD2,CSARTLNVAGEYNEQFF,TGCAGTGCTAGAACTCTGAATGTAGCGGGAGAGTACAATGAGCAGTTCTTC
-,TRBJ1-5,14,TRBV12-3/TRBV12-4,TRBD1,CASSQGAHFQPQHF,TGTGCCAGCAGTCAGGGGGCTCACTTTCAGCCCCAGCATTTT
few,TRBJ1-1,15,TRBV5-1,-,CASSLTGSGNTEAFF,TGCGCCAGCAGCTTGACAGGGAGCGGGAACACTGAAGCTTTCTTT
-,TRBJ2-7,12,TRBV6-1,-,CASSEAYYEQYF,TGTGCCAGCAGTGAAGCGTACTACGAGCAGTACTTC
few,TRBJ1-4,14,TRBV3-1,TRBD1,CASSQWDRDEKLFF,TGTGCCAGCAGCCAATGGGACAGGGATGAAAAACTGTTTTTT
-,TRBJ2-3,14,TRBV6-5,-,CASRSRARTDTQYF,TGTGCCAGCAGATCGAGGGCTCGCACAGATACGCAGTATTTT
few,TRBJ2-5,16,TRBV12-3/TRBV12-4,-,CASSRGTRGPQETQYF,TGTGCCAGCAGTAGGGGGACCAGGGGCCCTCAAGAGACCCAGTACTTC